This T cell receptor beta chain originates from a study of cytomegalovirus exposure and HLA in healthy donors. Study-level points and caveats: An analysis that was carried out later associated 15,000 to 20,000 TCR beta sequences with HLA alleles at 0.05 false discovery rate.

The CDR3 is made up of 13 amino acids. Germline CDR1 reads SGDLS; CDR2 reads YYNGEE. Germline trimming cut 3 bases from V and 10 bases from J; bases unmatched to any gene: 5. With regard to this clone: Its antigen is not identified.

60 Vbeta and 13 Jbeta primers were used in PCR. The data were produced by immunoSEQ multiplex PCR, yet TCRdb's version contains in-frame clones alone and is incomplete. The data show some 150,000 clones, around three quarters seen once. This chain connects TRBV9 to TRBJ2-2, with 8 bases fitting TRBD1. Sequenced sample: PBMCs. This receptor was obtained from a middle-aged woman in good health and CMV-seropositive. The CDR3 loop reads CASSGQGSKELFF. The DNA of the CDR3 is TGTGCCAGCAGCGGACAGGGGTCCAAGGAGCTGTTTTTT. The complete variable domain, with remaining parts taken from reference TRBV9 and TRBJ2-2, reads DSGVTQTPKHLITATGQRVTLRCSPRSGDLSVYWYQQSLDQGLQFLIQYYNGEERAKGNILERFSAQQFPDLHSELNLSSLELGDSALYFCASSGQGSKELFFGEGSRLTVL.